The clone carrying this TCR beta chain is a singleton in its sample. The antigen remains undetermined. This specimen comes from a study of immune cell composition in non-small cell lung cancer. Notes on the study in general: TIL tumour reactivity correlated with maximal tumour-associated clone frequency in adenocarcinoma.

Germline CDR1 MNHNS, CDR2 SASEGT. V lost 2 bases, J lost 0 bases, and 13 bases lay in between. This CDR3 is built from 16 residues. This table comes from immunoSEQ multiplex PCR, and its TCRdb copy is limited to in-frame clones, with some not included. The repertoire holds under 2,500 clones, with about 80% as singletons. This TCR derives from a human donor with non-small cell lung cancer. V is TRBV6-1 and J is TRBJ2-5; D is possibly TRBD2 (5 bases). Sequenced material: lung tumor tissue. The DNA of the CDR3 is TGTGCCAGCAGTGAATCGACAAGAGGGTACCAAGAGACCCAGTACTTC. Amino acid sequence: CASSESTRGYQETQYF.